The T cell receptor beta chain under discussion was sequenced for a study of PD-1 blockade in classical Hodgkin lymphoma. Study-wide results and caveats: Repertoire difference causes, possibly disease activity or prior therapy, remain undefined. It was reported that newly diagnosed patients had less baseline TCR diversity than healthy donors.

After autologous stem cell transplantation all patients relapsed, and prior brentuximab vedotin exposure differed between cohorts. Germline CDR1 is SEHNR and CDR2 is FQNEAQ (reference sequence). The CDR3 has 14 amino acids. Deletions cut 4 bases from V and 4 bases from J, with 13 bases between. On this clone itself: Its antigen is still unknown.

Some clones are missing from TCRdb's copy, which holds only in-frame ones; the method was immunoSEQ multiplex PCR. This sample has 75,000 to 100,000 clones; more than 80% occur once, and the top ten carry under 20%. The clonotype comes from a human donor with classical Hodgkin lymphoma. Sequences were derived from peripheral blood mononuclear cells (PBMCs), sampled before the second cycle of nivolumab. The V gene is TRBV7-9, the J gene TRBJ1-2; a possible D gene is TRBD1 (5 bases). CDR3 sequence reads: CASSSRGRPYGYTF. Here the CDR3 DNA reads TGTGCCAGCAGCTCCCGGGGCAGGCCCTATGGCTACACCTTC.